These 15 T cell receptor beta chains share one sample of origin, sequenced in a study of tumor-infiltrating lymphocytes in oesophageal squamous cell carcinoma. One entry per CDR3 protein results from TCRdb running MiXCR on the PCR reads. Here the sample spans around 12,000 distinct CDR3 sequences, 55% being singletons. The sequencing input was esophageal tumor tissue. The receptors were gathered from a female donor with esophageal squamous cell carcinoma.

By its share, this clonotype is medium-sized. The genes are TRBV7-3 and TRBJ1-2, with no clear D. Trimming removed 0 bases at V and 4 bases at J, with 6 bases between. Germline V CDR1 and CDR2: SGHTA, FQGTGA. The CDR3 totals 13 residues. For the CDR3, the DNA is TGTGCCAGCAGCTTAACGAAGGGCTATGGCTACACCTTC. It is translated as CASSLTKGYGYTF.

This clonotype was picked up one time. The chain is built from TRBV7-8 and TRBJ2-7; 11 bases line up with TRBD2. Near its end, the DNA agrees better with TRBJ2-1, so the J call may be wrong. Germline CDR1 SGHVS, CDR2 FQNEAQ. The CDR3 is 17 amino acids. CDR3 sequence (DNA): TGTGCCAGCAGCTTAAGGCTAGCGGGAGGTGATTACAATGAGCAGTTCTTC. It specifies CASSLRLAGGDYNEQFF.

This clonotype was recorded at least ten times. The chain links TRBV6-1 to TRBJ2-1; D might be TRBD2 (5 bases). The tail of the sequence fits TRBJ2-7 better, so the J call may be wrong. The CDR3 extends over 14 amino acids. CDR1 MNHNS and CDR2 SASEGT come from the germline V gene. CDR3 residues: CASGERSSYNEQYF. For the CDR3, the DNA is TGTGCCAGCGGGGAGCGGAGCTCCTACAATGAGCAGTACTTC.

The chain links TRBV7-2 to TRBJ2-1, with D possibly TRBD2 on 7 matching bases. The end of the DNA fits TRBJ2-7 better, so the J call may be wrong. Per germline, CDR1 SGHTA and CDR2 FQGNSA. The CDR3 extends over 15 amino acids. The CDR3 here is CASSLVGWGGFEQYF. The CDR3 nucleotides read TGTGCCAGCAGCTTAGTTGGGTGGGGGGGCTTCGAGCAGTACTTC.

The V call is TRBV19, the J call TRBJ2-3, with 8 nucleotides matching TRBD1. The CDR3 runs 15 residues. Germline CDR1 and CDR2: LNHDA and SQIVND (reference sequence). The junction had 8 bases not matched to a gene; V was cut back by 5 bases and J by 4 bases. CDR3 DNA sequence: TGTGCCAGTAGTTCCCGGACAGGGTGGTCAGATACGCAGTATTTT. Amino acids: CASSSRTGWSDTQYF.

This clonotype came up many times. V and J are TRBV6-4 and TRBJ1-2; D is unresolved. The CDR3 extends over 12 amino acids. Germline CDR1 MRHNA, CDR2 SNTAGT. V was pared by 2 bases and J by 13 bases, with 14 bases between. The CDR3 reads CASSDGGSNPTF. The CDR3 DNA is TGTGCCAGCAGTGACGGTGGCAGCAATCCCACCTTC.

This clonotype was observed a few times. The V and J genes are TRBV19 and TRBJ1-6; D not resolved. The CDR3 consists of 14 residues. Trimming stripped 3 bases from V and 6 bases from J, with 9 bases between. Germline CDR1 is LNHDA and CDR2 is SQIVND (reference sequence). The CDR3 region is CASSISWGNSPLHF. CDR3 nucleotides: TGTGCCAGTAGTATTAGCTGGGGTAATTCACCCCTCCACTTT.

This clonotype was detected many times. A read error may explain this, as a much larger clone is one base away. This sequence joins TRBV11-3 and TRBJ2-5; D gene uncertain. Trimming shortened V by 5 bases and J by 11 bases, and 21 bases separated the two germline ends. CDR3 length: 14 amino acids. The germline V gene has CDR1 SGHNT and CDR2 YENEEA. The CDR3 sequence: CASSPPNGFNEQYF. The DNA for the CDR3 is TGTGCCAGCAGCCCCCCAAACGGGTTCAATGAGCAGTACTTC.

This clonotype was picked up many times. The gene calls are TRBV6-1 and TRBJ2-2, with 9 nucleotides matching TRBD1. CDR3 length equals 17 residues. Per germline, CDR1 MNHNS and CDR2 SASEGT. V lost 7 bases to trimming and J lost 5 bases; unmatched junction nucleotides: 14. The CDR3 DNA reads TGTGCCAGCAATTATGTTACAGGGGGCGCGGAGACCGGGGAGCTGTTTTTT. The encoded protein is CASNYVTGGAETGELFF.

The sample holds many counts of this clonotype. The CDR3 is CSARSETQYF. As DNA, the CDR3 is TGCAGTGCTCGATCAGAGACCCAGTACTTC. The genes are TRBV20-1 and TRBJ2-5; D uncertain. Germline CDR1 and CDR2: DFQATT and SNEGSKA (reference sequence). The CDR3 is made up of 10 amino acids. Trimming left V 5 bases short and J 4 bases short, with 5 bases between.

The V and J genes are TRBV7-2 and TRBJ1-5; D remains unclear. The CDR3 consists of 14 residues. CDR1 and CDR2 (germline): SGHTA, FQGNSA. The germline V and J ends were trimmed by 1 base and 2 bases, with 6 bases remaining between them. CDR3 nucleotides: TGTGCCAGCAGCTTAGTGTGGGGCAATCAGCCCCAGCATTTT. Translated: CASSLVWGNQPQHF.

The rearrangement uses TRBV24-1 and TRBJ2-7, with 10 bases that match TRBD1. TRBJ2-1 explains the end of the DNA better; the J call may be wrong. Germline lookup yields CDR1 KGHDR and CDR2 SFDVKD. CDR3 length: 19 residues. The CDR3 reads CATSGTTGYGTGAYNEQFF. The CDR3, as DNA: TGTGCCACCAGTGGGACCACAGGCTACGGGACAGGGGCCTACAATGAGCAGTTCTTC.

This clonotype was found many times. This sequence joins TRBV19 and TRBJ2-5; D may be TRBD1 (5 bases). Germline CDR1 is LNHDA and CDR2 is SQIVND (reference sequence). The germline V and J ends were trimmed by 2 bases and 3 bases, with 7 bases remaining between them. The CDR3 totals 13 residues. The CDR3 loop reads CASSISGKETQYF. In DNA form, the CDR3 reads TGTGCCAGTAGTATATCAGGGAAAGAGACCCAGTACTTC.

The chain is built from TRBV6-6 and TRBJ2-2; 9 nucleotides agree with TRBD2. CDR3 length equals 15 residues. The V segment lost 6 bases and the J segment 6 bases; nucleotides outside the gene matches: 8. Germline V lookup: CDR1 MNHNY, CDR2 SVGAGI (reference sequence). This CDR3 reads CASRRGRGGPGELFF. CDR3 DNA: TGTGCCAGCAGAAGGGGGCGGGGGGGCCCCGGGGAGCTGTTTTTT.

The rearrangement joins TRBV6-6 to TRBJ2-3; D gene ambiguous. The DNA end is a closer match to TRBJ2-7, so the J assignment may be wrong. The CDR3 extends over 12 amino acids. Per the germline V gene, CDR1 is MNHNY and CDR2 is SVGAGI (reference sequence). The CDR3 loop reads CASRPDSYEQYF. The DNA for the CDR3 is TGTGCCAGCAGGCCGGACTCCTACGAGCAGTACTTC.